This T cell receptor beta chain is from a study of shared T cell receptors in the human thymus. CDR1 WNHNN and CDR2 SYGVQD come from the germline V gene (reference sequence). V lost 3 bases and J lost 5, with 13 bases in between. The CDR3 covers 14 residues. Sequencing used immunoSEQ multiplex PCR; TCRdb keeps in-frame clones, though not all of them. The sample lists hundreds of thousands of clones; roughly 74% were seen once. The same data also went into a second study, on human thymus T cells.

Sequencing was done on a sample of thymocytes. The sequence was collected from a boy under three years old with a congenital heart defect. The chain employs TRBV10-1 and TRBJ2-5, with D possibly matching TRBD2 (5 bases). For the CDR3, the DNA is TGCGCCAGCAGTGAATCCGGGAAGTGGGAGACCCAGTACTTC. This gives the protein CASSESGKWETQYF.